One and the same sample provided the 17 T cell receptor beta chains below, sequenced in a study of Graves' ophthalmopathy and Graves' hyperthyroidism. The TCR beta CDR3 regions underwent amplification from RNA transcripts. First-round RT-PCR employed HTBI primers, with a second-round multiplex PCR after it. From the multiplex PCR reads, TCRdb called clonotypes with MiXCR, one entry per CDR3 protein. The table includes 350,000 to 400,000 distinct CDR3 sequences, approximately 15% detected once. The sequenced sample consisted of peripheral blood. These receptors came from a woman between 18 and 29 years old with stable Graves' hyperthyroidism.

This clonotype was counted ten times or more. This chain links TRBV29-1 with TRBJ2-7; D ambiguous. The CDR3 contains 11 residues. V was cut by 7 bases and J by 5 bases, with 12 bases left in between. Looked up from germline, CDR1 is SQVTM and CDR2 is ANQGSEA. CDR3 sequence reads: CSAGAGDEQYF. In DNA form, the CDR3 reads TGCAGCGCCGGAGCTGGGGACGAGCAGTACTTC.

The V and J genes are TRBV25-1 and TRBJ1-5; no definite D call. Germline loops: CDR1 MGHDK, CDR2 SYGVNS. With 5 bases removed from V and 5 bases from J, the gap between germline ends came to 13 bases. This CDR3 has 14 amino acids. The CDR3: CASSPVTSYQPQHF. In DNA form, the CDR3 reads TGTGCCAGCAGTCCGGTCACGAGCTATCAGCCCCAGCATTTT. Variable domain in full (rest from reference TRBV25-1 and TRBJ1-5): EADIYQTPRYLVIGTGKKITLECSQTMGHDKMYWYQQDPGMELHLIHYSYGVNSTEKGDLSSESTVSRIRTEHFPLTLESARPSHTSQYLCASSPVTSYQPQHFGDGTRLSIL.

This clonotype was seen many times. V is TRBV7-9 and J is TRBJ1-1; 7 bases match TRBD1. Germline V gene data show CDR1 as SEHNR and CDR2 as FQNEAQ (reference sequence). Trimming took 4 bases from V and 7 from J; bases not matched to a gene: 6. The CDR3 consists of 13 residues. DNA for the CDR3: TGTGCCAGCAGCTCACAGGGGATCGGTGAAGCTTTCTTT. Translated: CASSSQGIGEAFF. Full variable domain (remainder filled in from reference TRBV7-9 and TRBJ1-1): DTGVSQNPRHKITKRGQNVTFRCDPISEHNRLYWYRQTLGQGPEFLTYFQNEAQLEKSRLLSDRFSAERPKGSFSTLEIQRTEQGDSAMYLCASSSQGIGEAFFGQGTRLTVV.

On this clonotype: One end of the junction varies from germline; a read error may be responsible. CDR3 amino acids: CASSQVGGPSNEQYF. In nucleotides, the CDR3 is TGTGCCAGCAGCCAAGTCGGCGGGCCCTCCAACGAGCAGTACTTC. This chain links TRBV13 with TRBJ2-7, with D perhaps matching TRBD2 (5 bases). CDR1 is PRHDT, CDR2 FYEKMQ, per germline (reference sequence). The CDR3 sequence is 15 residues long.

This clonotype occurred a few times. This chain links TRBV5-1 with TRBJ1-6, with TRBD1 matching over 7 bases. Unmatched junction bases numbered 6, after V lost 1 base and J lost 8 bases. Looked up from germline, CDR1 is SGHRS and CDR2 is YFSETQ. The CDR3 has 15 amino acids. The CDR3 DNA reads TGCGCCAGCAGCTTGACCGCAGGGGGAGATTCACCCCTCCACTTT. This encodes CASSLTAGGDSPLHF. Variable domain in full (rest from reference TRBV5-1 and TRBJ1-6): KAGVTQTPRYLIKTRGQQVTLSCSPISGHRSVSWYQQTPGQGLQFLFEYFSETQRNKGNFPGRFSGRQFSNSRSEMNVSTLELGDSALYLCASSLTAGGDSPLHFGNGTRLTVT.

The rearrangement joins TRBV7-8 to TRBJ1-5; 7 bases align to TRBD1. CDR3 length: 16 amino acids. With V trimmed by 6 bases and J by 3 bases, 11 bases remained unmatched. In germline, CDR1 is SGHVS, CDR2 FQNEAQ. CDR3 residues: CASSSRRDSHNQPQHF. CDR3 coding DNA: TGTGCCAGCAGTTCCCGAAGGGACAGCCACAATCAGCCCCAGCATTTT.

This clonotype was seen ten or more times. V usage is TRBV15 and J usage is TRBJ1-2; 8 bases fit TRBD1. With 1 base clipped from V and 7 bases from J, the junction kept 2 bases outside the gene matches. Germline assignment: CDR1 LNHNV and CDR2 YYDKDF (reference sequence). This CDR3 contains 13 residues. The CDR3: CATSRGDRGGYTF. CDR3 sequence (DNA): TGTGCCACCAGCAGAGGAGACAGGGGTGGCTACACCTTC. Filled out from reference TRBV15 and TRBJ1-2, the complete variable domain reads DAMVIQNPRYQVTQFGKPVTLSCSQTLNHNVMYWYQQKSSQAPKLLFHYYDKDFNNEADTPDNFQSRRPNTSFCFLDIRSPGLGDTAMYLCATSRGDRGGYTFGSGTRLTVV.

This clonotype came up a few times. The chain carries TRBV18 and TRBJ1-1; tentatively, D is TRBD1 (5 bases). Germline V lookup: CDR1 KGHSH, CDR2 LQKENI. This CDR3 has 14 residues. Between the trimmed V and J ends, which lost 3 bases and 1 base, there was a span of 9 bases. This chain's CDR3 is CASSPRQKNTEAFF. CDR3 sequence (DNA): TGTGCCAGCTCACCTAGACAGAAGAACACTGAAGCTTTCTTT.

In its sample, this clonotype was seen many times. The chain uses TRBV5-1 and TRBJ1-6; D unclear. Trimming shortened V by 0 bases and J by 9 bases, and 13 bases separated the two germline ends. CDR1 SGHRS and CDR2 YFSETQ come from the germline V gene. The CDR3 is made up of 15 amino acids. In DNA, the CDR3 is TGCGCCAGCAGCTTGGTTGCAGATTTTGGTTCACCCCTCCACTTT. As protein: CASSLVADFGSPLHF.

This clonotype was seen repeatedly, ten times or more. The chain is built from TRBV19 and TRBJ1-2, with 11 bases that match TRBD1. Trimming removed 6 bases from V and 9 bases from J; junction bases left unmatched: 6. The CDR3 contains 13 residues. CDR1 is LNHDA, CDR2 SQIVND, per germline (reference sequence). This chain's CDR3 is CASRLGQGGSYTF. The CDR3 region has the DNA TGTGCCAGTAGACTGGGACAGGGGGGAAGCTACACCTTC.

This clonotype was observed many times. The chain couples TRBV6-4 to TRBJ1-2, with 8 bases fitting TRBD1. Germline V gene data show CDR1 as MRHNA and CDR2 as SNTAGT. The CDR3 loop spans 12 amino acids. Germline trimming cut 6 bases from V and 4 bases from J; bases unmatched to any gene: 1. The DNA of the CDR3 is TGTGCCAGCAGCGACAGGGGCTATGGCTACACCTTC. This gives the protein CASSDRGYGYTF.

This clonotype was counted ten times or more. The chain combines TRBV5-5 with TRBJ2-7; 10 bases are a match to TRBD2. The CDR3 runs 16 residues. V shed 4 bases and J 0 bases; nucleotides not matched to a gene: 7. Per the germline V gene, CDR1 is SGHKS and CDR2 is YYEKEE (reference sequence). The CDR3 DNA follows: TGTGCCAGCAGCCTGCGGCTAGCGGGGGCCTCCTACGAGCAGTACTTC. Its translation: CASSLRLAGASYEQYF.

The V gene is TRBV20-1, the J gene TRBJ1-2; D is unclear. CDR1 is DFQATT, CDR2 SNEGSKA, per germline (reference sequence). Trimming stripped 0 bases from V and 4 bases from J, with 15 bases between. This CDR3 has 15 amino acids. As DNA, the CDR3 is TGCAGTGCTAGAGATCGGTCGGGTTTGGGCTATGGCTACACCTTC. Residues: CSARDRSGLGYGYTF.

This clonotype was counted at least ten times. The J gene is TRBJ1-2, the V gene TRBV6-1; D is undetermined. V was trimmed by 8 bases and J by 5 bases, leaving 15 bases between them. Per germline, CDR1 MNHNS and CDR2 SASEGT. The CDR3 is made up of 13 amino acids. The CDR3 DNA sequence: TGTGCCAGCTCCTCCGGAGGGTGGTATGGCTACACCTTC. Its translation: CASSSGGWYGYTF.

A few counts support this clonotype. The chain combines TRBV9 with TRBJ1-6; 8 bases are shared with TRBD1. CDR3 length: 16 residues. Trimming took 4 bases from V and 1 from J; bases not matched to a gene: 4. CDR1 is SGDLS, CDR2 YYNGEE, per germline. The chain's CDR3 is CASSPRGRSYNSPLHF. The CDR3 region has the DNA TGTGCCAGCAGCCCCAGGGGGCGTTCCTATAATTCACCCCTCCACTTT.

This clonotype was observed many times. The gene calls are TRBV20-1 and TRBJ1-5; 9 bases are a match to TRBD1. The CDR3 is 14 amino acids. The V gene's germline CDR1 is DFQATT and CDR2 SNEGSKA (reference sequence). V shed 4 bases, J shed 8 bases, and the junction held 9 bases outside the gene matches. The CDR3 protein is CSAKSTGGLEPQHF. The CDR3 DNA reads TGCAGTGCTAAATCAACAGGGGGCCTTGAGCCCCAGCATTTT.

This clonotype was counted only a few times. V and J are TRBV4-1 and TRBJ1-5; 7 bases match TRBD1. The V gene's germline CDR1 is MGHRA and CDR2 YSYEKL. J gave up 5 bases and V 5 bases, and 9 bases lay outside the gene matches. The length of the CDR3 is 15 residues. CDR3 amino acids: CASSARQGAHQPQHF. The CDR3 nucleotides are TGCGCCAGCAGCGCCCGACAGGGAGCCCATCAGCCCCAGCATTTT.